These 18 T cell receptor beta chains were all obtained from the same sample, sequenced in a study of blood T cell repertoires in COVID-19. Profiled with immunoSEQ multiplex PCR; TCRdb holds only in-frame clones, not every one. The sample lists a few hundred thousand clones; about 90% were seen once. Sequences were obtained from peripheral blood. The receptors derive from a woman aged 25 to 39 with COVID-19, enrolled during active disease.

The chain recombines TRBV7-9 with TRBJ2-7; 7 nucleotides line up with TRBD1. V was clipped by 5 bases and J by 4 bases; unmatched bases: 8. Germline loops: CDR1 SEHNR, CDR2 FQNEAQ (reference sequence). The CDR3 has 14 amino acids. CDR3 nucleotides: TGTGCCAGCAGCCTCCAGGGGGACAGTTACGAGCAGTACTTC. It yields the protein CASSLQGDSYEQYF.

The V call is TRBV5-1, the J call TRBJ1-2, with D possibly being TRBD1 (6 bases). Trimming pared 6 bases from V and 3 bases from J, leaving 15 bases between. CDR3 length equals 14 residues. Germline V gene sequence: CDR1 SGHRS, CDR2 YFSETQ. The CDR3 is CASTRGGFDYGYTF. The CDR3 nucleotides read TGCGCCAGCACCCGGGGGGGCTTCGACTATGGCTACACCTTC.

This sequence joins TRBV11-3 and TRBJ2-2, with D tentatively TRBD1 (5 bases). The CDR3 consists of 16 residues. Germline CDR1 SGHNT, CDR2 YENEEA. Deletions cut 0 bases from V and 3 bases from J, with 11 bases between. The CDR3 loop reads CASSLDGRADTGELFF. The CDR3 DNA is TGTGCCAGCAGCTTAGATGGCAGGGCTGACACCGGGGAGCTGTTTTTT.

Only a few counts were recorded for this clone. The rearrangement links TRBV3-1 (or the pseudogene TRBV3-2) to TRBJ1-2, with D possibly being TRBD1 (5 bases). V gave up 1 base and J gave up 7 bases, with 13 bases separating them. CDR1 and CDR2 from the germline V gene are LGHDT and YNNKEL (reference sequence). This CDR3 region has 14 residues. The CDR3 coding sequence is TGTGCCAGCAGCCAAGTGGGGGGTTCGGCTGGCTACACCTTC. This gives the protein CASSQVGGSAGYTF.

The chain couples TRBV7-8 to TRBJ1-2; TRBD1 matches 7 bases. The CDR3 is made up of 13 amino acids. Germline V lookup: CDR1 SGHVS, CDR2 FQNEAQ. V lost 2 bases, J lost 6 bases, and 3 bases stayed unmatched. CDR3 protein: CASSLPGGDGYTF. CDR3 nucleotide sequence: TGTGCCAGCAGCTTACCAGGGGGTGATGGCTACACCTTC.

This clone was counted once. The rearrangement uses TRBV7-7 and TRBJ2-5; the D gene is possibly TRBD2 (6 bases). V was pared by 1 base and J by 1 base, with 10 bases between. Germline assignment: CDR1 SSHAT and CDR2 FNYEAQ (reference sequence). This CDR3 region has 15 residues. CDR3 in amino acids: CASSLDRGIQETQYF. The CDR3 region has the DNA TGTGCCAGCAGCTTAGATCGGGGGATCCAAGAGACCCAGTACTTC.

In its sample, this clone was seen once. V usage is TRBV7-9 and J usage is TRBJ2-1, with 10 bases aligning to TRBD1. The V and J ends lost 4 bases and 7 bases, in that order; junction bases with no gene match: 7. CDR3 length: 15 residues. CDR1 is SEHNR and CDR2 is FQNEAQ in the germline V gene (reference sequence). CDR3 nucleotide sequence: TGTGCCAGCAGCTCGACAGGGGGCACGGCGAATGAGCAGTTCTTC. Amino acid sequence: CASSSTGGTANEQFF.

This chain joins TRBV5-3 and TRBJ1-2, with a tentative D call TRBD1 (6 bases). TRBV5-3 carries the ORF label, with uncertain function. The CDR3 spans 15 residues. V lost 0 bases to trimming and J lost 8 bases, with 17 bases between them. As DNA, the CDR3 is TGTGCCAGAAGCTTGGAAGGACAGCCCCCGAGAGGCTACACCTTC. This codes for CARSLEGQPPRGYTF.

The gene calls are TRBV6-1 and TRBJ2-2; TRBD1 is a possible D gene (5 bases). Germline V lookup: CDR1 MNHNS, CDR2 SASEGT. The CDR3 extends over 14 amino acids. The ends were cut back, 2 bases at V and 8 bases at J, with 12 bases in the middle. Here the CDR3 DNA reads TGTGCCAGCAGTGAATGGCAGGGTAATGGGGAGCTGTTTTTT. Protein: CASSEWQGNGELFF.

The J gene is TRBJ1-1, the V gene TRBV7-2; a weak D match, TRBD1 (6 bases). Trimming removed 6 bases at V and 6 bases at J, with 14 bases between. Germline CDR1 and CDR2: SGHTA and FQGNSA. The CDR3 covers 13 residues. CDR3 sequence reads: CASSSTGTPEAFF. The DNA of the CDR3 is TGTGCCAGCAGTTCAACAGGGACCCCTGAAGCTTTCTTT. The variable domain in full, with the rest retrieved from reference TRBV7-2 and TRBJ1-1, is GAGVSQSPSNKVTEKGKDVELRCDPISGHTALYWYRQSLGQGLEFLIYFQGNSAPDKSGLPSDRFSAERTGGSVSTLTIQRTQQEDSAVYLCASSSTGTPEAFFGQGTRLTVV.

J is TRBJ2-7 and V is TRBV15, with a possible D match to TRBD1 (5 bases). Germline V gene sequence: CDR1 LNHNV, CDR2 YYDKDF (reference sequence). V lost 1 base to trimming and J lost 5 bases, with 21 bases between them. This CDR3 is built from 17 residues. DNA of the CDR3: TGTGCCACCAGCAGAGCGTTTTGGCCCCCAGGGTTGCACGAGCAGTACGTC. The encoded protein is CATSRAFWPPGLHEQYV.

The CDR3 coding sequence is TGTGCCAGCAGTGGGGCCAGTACGGCCGCTTGGAGCAATCAGCCCCAGCATTTT. Its translation: CASSGASTAAWSNQPQHF. This rearrangement joins TRBV6-1 to TRBJ1-5, with D hard to call. CDR1 is MNHNS, CDR2 SASEGT, per germline. The CDR3 spans 18 residues. V lost 4 bases, J lost 1 base, and 20 bases lay in between.

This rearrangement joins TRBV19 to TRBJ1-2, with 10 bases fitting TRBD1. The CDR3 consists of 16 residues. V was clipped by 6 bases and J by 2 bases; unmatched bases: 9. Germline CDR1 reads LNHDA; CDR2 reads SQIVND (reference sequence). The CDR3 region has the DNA TGTGCCAGTAGCCTCCTACGACAGGGGGCGAACTATGGCTACACCTTC. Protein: CASSLLRQGANYGYTF.

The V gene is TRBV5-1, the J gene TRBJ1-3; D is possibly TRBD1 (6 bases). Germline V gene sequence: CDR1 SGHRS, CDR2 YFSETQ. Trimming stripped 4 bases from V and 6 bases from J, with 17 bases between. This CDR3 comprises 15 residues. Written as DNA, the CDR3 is TGCGCCAGCAGCGCCAAAGGGGGAGACCTAAACACCATATATTTT. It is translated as CASSAKGGDLNTIYF.

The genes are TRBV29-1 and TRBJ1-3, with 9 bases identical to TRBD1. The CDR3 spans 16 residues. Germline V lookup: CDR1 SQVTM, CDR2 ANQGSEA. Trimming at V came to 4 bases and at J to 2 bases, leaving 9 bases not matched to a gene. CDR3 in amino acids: CSVVGQGTSTGNTIYF. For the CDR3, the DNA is TGCAGCGTTGTGGGACAGGGAACGTCTACTGGAAACACCATATATTTT.

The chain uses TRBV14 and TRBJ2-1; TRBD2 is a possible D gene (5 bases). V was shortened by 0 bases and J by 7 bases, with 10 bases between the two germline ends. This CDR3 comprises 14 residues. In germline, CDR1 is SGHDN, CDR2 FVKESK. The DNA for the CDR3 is TGTGCCAGCAGCCAAGAGGCGGGTTTAAATGAGCAGTTCTTC. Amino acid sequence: CASSQEAGLNEQFF.

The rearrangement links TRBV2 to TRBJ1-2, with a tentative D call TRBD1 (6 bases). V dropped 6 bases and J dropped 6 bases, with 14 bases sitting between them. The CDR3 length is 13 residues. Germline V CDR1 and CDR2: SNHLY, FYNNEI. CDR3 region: CASRVTGTDGYTF. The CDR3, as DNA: TGTGCCAGCAGGGTTACAGGGACGGATGGCTACACCTTC.

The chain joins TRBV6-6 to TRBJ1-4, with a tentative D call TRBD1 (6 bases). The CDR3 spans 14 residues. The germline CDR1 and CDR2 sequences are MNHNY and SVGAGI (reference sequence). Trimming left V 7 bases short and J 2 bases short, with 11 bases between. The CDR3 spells CASTSGGTNEKLFF. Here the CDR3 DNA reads TGTGCCAGCACCAGTGGGGGCACTAATGAAAAACTGTTTTTT.